Each of the 10 T cell receptor beta chains below was sequenced from the same sample in a study of tumor and adjacent non-tumor tissue in lung cancer. A modified ARM-PCR protocol with three rounds of nested PCR amplified TCRbeta. One entry per CDR3 protein, called by TCRdb with MiXCR from the multiplex PCR reads. The sample shows around 71,000 distinct CDR3 sequences, 55% to 75% of them seen only once. The template was RNA from unsorted bulk tissue. What was sequenced was lung tumor tissue. The origin of the receptors is a woman in her forties with non-small cell lung cancer.

This clonotype was found many times. CDR3 bases: TGCGCCAGCAGCTTGGGGGATCTCCCCAATCAGCCCCAGCATTTT. It codes for CASSLGDLPNQPQHF. The J gene is TRBJ1-5, the V gene TRBV5-1, with D unresolved. Germline V lookup: CDR1 SGHRS, CDR2 YFSETQ. V dropped 0 bases and J dropped 3 bases, with 10 bases sitting between them. The CDR3 has 15 amino acids. The whole variable domain, remainder taken from reference TRBV5-1 and TRBJ1-5, is KAGVTQTPRYLIKTRGQQVTLSCSPISGHRSVSWYQQTPGQGLQFLFEYFSETQRNKGNFPGRFSGRQFSNSRSEMNVSTLELGDSALYLCASSLGDLPNQPQHFGDGTRLSIL.

On this clonotype itself: The junction and the germline gene differ at one end; a read error may be behind it. The J gene is TRBJ2-7, the V gene TRBV11-1; a possible D gene is TRBD1 (5 bases). CDR1 is SGHAT and CDR2 is FQDESV in the germline V gene (reference sequence). The CDR3 spans 14 residues. In DNA form, the CDR3 reads TGTACCAGCAGCTTAGAGACAGAAACCTACGAGCAGTACTTC. Its translation is CTSSLETETYEQYF.

The chain carries TRBV24-1 and TRBJ2-2, with unresolved D. CDR3 length: 16 residues. Germline V gene sequence: CDR1 KGHDR, CDR2 SFDVKD. The CDR3 coding sequence is TGTGTCATCAGTGACTTAGGTGACTTCAACACCGGGGAGCTGTTTTTT. This codes for CVISDLGDFNTGELFF.

This clonotype was counted only a few times. The rearrangement links TRBV5-1 to TRBJ2-3; D remains unclear. Germline lookup yields CDR1 SGHRS and CDR2 YFSETQ. V was pared by 0 bases and J by 1 base, with 12 bases between. This CDR3 comprises 16 residues. CDR3 in DNA: TGCGCCAGCAGCTTGGAGTTTGTGGACGGCACAGATACGCAGTATTTT. This gives the protein CASSLEFVDGTDTQYF.

Concerning this clonotype itself: One junction end does not reproduce the germline sequence, and a read error may be involved. The V and J genes are TRBV11-1 and TRBJ2-7, with 12 nucleotides matching TRBD2. Germline CDR1 reads SGHAT; CDR2 reads FQDESV (reference sequence). CDR3 length equals 16 residues. This CDR3 is CASSIGTSGLFYERYF. CDR3 nucleotides: TGCGCTAGCAGCATCGGGACTAGCGGGTTATTCTACGAGCGGTACTTC. The whole variable domain, remainder taken from reference TRBV11-1 and TRBJ2-7, is EAEVAQSPRYKITEKSQAVAFWCDPISGHATLYWYRQILGQGPELLVQFQDESVVDDSQLPKDRFSAERLKGVDSTLKIQPAELGDSAMYLCASSIGTSGLFYERYFGPGTRLTVT.

About this clonotype: At one end, the junction sequence differs from germline, possibly due to a read error. The gene calls are TRBV4-1 and TRBJ2-3; possibly TRBD2 for D (5 bases). The CDR3 sequence is 15 residues long. Per germline, CDR1 MGHRA and CDR2 YSYEKL. The CDR3 DNA is TGCGACAGCAAGGAAGCGGACTCTAGCACAGATACGCAGTATTTT. The encoded protein is CDSKEADSSTDTQYF.

In this sample, this clonotype turned up once. Its ends do not fully match the called genes, so a read error is possible. This CDR3 reads CARSYSGEGRSGYTF. CDR3 bases: TGTGCCAGGAGTTACTCGGGGGAGGGGAGATCGGGCTACACATTC. V is TRBV6-5 and J is TRBJ1-2; a weak D match, TRBD1 (5 bases). This CDR3 has 15 residues. Germline values: CDR1 MNHEY, CDR2 SVGAGI.

This clonotype was counted a single time. Sequence at one end of the junction differs from germline and may be a read error. This chain joins TRBV11-3 and TRBJ2-7, with D uncertain. The CDR3 has 12 residues. Per germline, CDR1 SGHNT and CDR2 YENEEA. In nucleotides, the CDR3 is TGTGCCAGCAGTTTAGAAATGGACGAGCAATACTTC. Translating gives CASSLEMDEQYF.

A word on this clonotype: A much larger clone lies one base from this, so it may be a read error. V usage is TRBV5-1 and J usage is TRBJ2-1, with D perhaps TRBD2 (5 bases). Between the trimmed V and J ends, which lost 2 bases and 9 bases, there was a span of 12 bases. Germline values: CDR1 SGHRS, CDR2 YFSETQ. The CDR3 runs 13 residues. The CDR3 bases are TGCGCCAGCAGCTTTACACTAGATAGTGAGCAGTTCTTC. Translating gives CASSFTLDSEQFF.

On this clonotype itself: Since no conserved phenylalanine or tryptophan closes the CDR3, a read error is the likely cause. The V gene is TRBV11-2, the J gene TRBJ2-5, with D maybe TRBD2 (6 bases). V shed 11 bases and J shed 1 base, with 23 bases lying between them. The length of the CDR3 is 16 residues. Per germline, CDR1 SGHAT and CDR2 FQNNGV. The DNA of the CDR3 is TGTGCCTGCGGCTTAGTTGGGCGGAGGGCCCAAGAGACCCAGTACCTC. This gives the protein CACGLVGRRAQETQYL.